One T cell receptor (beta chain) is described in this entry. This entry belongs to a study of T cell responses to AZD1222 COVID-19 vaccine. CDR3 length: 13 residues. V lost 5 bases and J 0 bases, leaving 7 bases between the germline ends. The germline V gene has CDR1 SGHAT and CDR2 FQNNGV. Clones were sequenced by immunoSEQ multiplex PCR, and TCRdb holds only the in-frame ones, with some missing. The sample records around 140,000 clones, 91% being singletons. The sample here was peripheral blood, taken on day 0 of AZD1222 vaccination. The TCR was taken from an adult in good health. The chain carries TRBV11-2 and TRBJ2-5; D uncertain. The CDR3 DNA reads TGTGCCAGCAGCCGTGCGGACCAAGAGACCCAGTACTTC. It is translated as CASSRADQETQYF.